These 30 T cell receptor beta chains originate from one sample sequenced in a study of metastatic and nonmetastatic thyroid tumors (dated by TCRdb to 2020 to 2021). Library prep was done by PCR. TCRdb lists the instrument as Illumina HiSeq 4000. The public reads were run again by TCRdb, first through fastp at Q25 and then through MiXCR, and only productive beta chains were kept. The table for this sample lists 19,000 or so clones; about 30% of them were counted only once. The ten largest clonotypes hold 20% to 25% of the sample. Before undergoing thyroid surgery, none of the patients had been given any kind of treatment. Sequencing was performed on adjacent normal tissue. These receptors were taken from a female donor with papillary thyroid cancer or a benign thyroid nodule (not recorded which). Some clones in this sample may be carry-over from other donors' samples.

With respect to this clone: The junction does not match germline at one end; this may be a read error. The chain joins TRBV28 to TRBJ1-6; TRBD1 might be the D (5 bases). The CDR3 runs to 16 residues. Per germline, CDR1 MDHEN and CDR2 SYDVKM. The CDR3 DNA reads TGTACCAGCAGCCCCGGGACCGTCTCCTATAATTCACCCCTCCACTTT. This codes for CTSSPGTVSYNSPLHF.

This sequence joins TRBV5-1 and TRBJ1-2; 11 bases are a match to TRBD1. Germline V gene sequence: CDR1 SGHRS, CDR2 YFSETQ. Unmatched junction bases numbered 2, after V lost 4 bases and J lost 3 bases. The CDR3 has 14 residues. CDR3 sequence (DNA): TGCGCCAGCAGCCGGGGACAGGGGGACTATGGCTACACCTTC. Translating it yields CASSRGQGDYGYTF. Using reference TRBV5-1 and TRBJ1-2 for the parts outside the CDR3, the full variable domain is KAGVTQTPRYLIKTRGQQVTLSCSPISGHRSVSWYQQTPGQGLQFLFEYFSETQRNKGNFPGRFSGRQFSNSRSEMNVSTLELGDSALYLCASSRGQGDYGYTFGSGTRLTVV.

V gene TRBV28 combines with J gene TRBJ1-5; TRBD1 matches at 10 bases. Germline V lookup: CDR1 MDHEN, CDR2 SYDVKM. With 6 bases clipped from V and 2 bases from J, the junction kept 4 bases outside the gene matches. The CDR3 has 15 amino acids. The CDR3, as DNA: TGTGCCAGCAGACCCGGGACAGGGGGCAATCAGCCCCAGCATTTT. Translating it yields CASRPGTGGNQPQHF.

The chain has TRBV3-1 and TRBJ1-1; D is perhaps TRBD1 (6 bases). The CDR3 length is 15 residues. The V end lost 5 bases, the J end lost 3 bases, and 16 bases lay between the germline ends. From germline, CDR1 is LGHDT and CDR2 YNNKEL (reference sequence). CDR3 coding DNA: TGTGCCAGCAGCTCCCACAGGGACTGGGACACTGAAGCTTTCTTT. Translating it yields CASSSHRDWDTEAFF.

Notes on this clone: This may be a read error, as it is one base from a much larger clone. The chain employs TRBV5-1 and TRBJ2-4; D not certain. Germline V gene sequence: CDR1 SGHRS, CDR2 YFSETQ. The CDR3 sequence is 14 residues long. CDR3: CASSPTVARNIQYF. The DNA of the CDR3 is TGCGCCAGCAGCCCCACCGTAGCCAGAAACATTCAGTACTTC.

There are a few counts of this clone. This rearrangement joins TRBV28 to TRBJ2-7; D gene ambiguous. With 3 bases removed from V and 2 bases from J, the gap between germline ends came to 20 bases. The germline gives CDR1 MDHEN, CDR2 SYDVKM. The CDR3 consists of 17 residues. CDR3 in DNA: TGTGCCAGCAGTTTGGTGGTAGGCCTGATTAGAACCTACGAGCAGTACTTC. Its translation is CASSLVVGLIRTYEQYF. Full variable domain (outside the CDR3, taken from reference TRBV28 and TRBJ2-7): DVKVTQSSRYLVKRTGEKVFLECVQDMDHENMFWYRQDPGLGLRLIYFSYDVKMKEKGDIPEGYSVSREKKERFSLILESASTNQTSMYLCASSLVVGLIRTYEQYFGPGTRLTVT.

Regarding this clone: One junction end does not reproduce the germline sequence, and a read error may be involved. Other DNA variants within this sample encode the same CDR3. The rearrangement uses TRBV12-5 and TRBJ2-1; 9 bases match TRBD2. This CDR3 has 14 amino acids. The V gene's germline CDR1 is LGHNT and CDR2 FRNRAP. Here the CDR3 DNA reads TGTGCTAGTGGTAGCGGGGGGACAATCAATGAGCAGTTCTTT. The encoded protein is CASGSGGTINEQFF.

This clone has a count of ten or more. This may come from a read error, since a much larger clone is one base off. The chain has TRBV5-1 and TRBJ2-2, with D maybe TRBD2 (7 bases). Germline values: CDR1 SGHRS, CDR2 YFSETQ. The CDR3 spans 15 residues. The CDR3 DNA is TGCGCCGGCAGCGCCGGACTAGGGGGGACCGGGGAGCTGTTTTTT. Translated, it gives CAGSAGLGGTGELFF.

This chain joins TRBV6-7 and TRBJ1-1, with D possibly TRBD1 on 5 matching bases. TRBV6-7 is flagged as an ORF with uncertain function. The CDR3 is 17 residues long. Trimming took off 7 bases at V and 3 bases at J, with 24 bases between the two ends. CDR3 in DNA: TGTGCCAGCAATTTCACGGGCTCAGGGATAGGGGACACTGAAGCTTTCTTT. Translated: CASNFTGSGIGDTEAFF.

The rearrangement uses TRBV15 and TRBJ2-1; 11 bases are a match to TRBD1. With 5 bases clipped from V and 3 bases from J, the junction kept 3 bases outside the gene matches. This CDR3 contains 15 residues. Germline V gives CDR1 LNHNV, CDR2 YYDKDF (reference sequence). The CDR3 DNA reads TGTGCCACCAGCGGGGGACAGGGGGTCTACAATGAGCAGTTCTTC. It yields the protein CATSGGQGVYNEQFF.

The chain carries TRBV24-1 and TRBJ2-5; D gene unclear. This CDR3 contains 13 residues. Trimming took 2 bases from V and 5 from J, leaving 8 bases between them. Germline assignment: CDR1 KGHDR and CDR2 SFDVKD. This chain's CDR3 is CATSDWAKETQYF. CDR3 coding DNA: TGTGCCACCAGTGATTGGGCGAAGGAGACCCAGTACTTC.

This rearrangement joins TRBV7-2 to TRBJ1-2; 7 positions agree with TRBD1. Germline CDR1 reads SGHTA; CDR2 reads FQGNSA. This CDR3 has 15 amino acids. The J segment lost 8 bases and the V segment lost 5 bases, leaving 14 bases of the junction unmatched. CDR3 nucleotides: TGTGCCAGCAGCCCATGGGACAGCGGGGGGCTCGGCTACACCTTC. It translates to CASSPWDSGGLGYTF.

This clone occurred many times. The CDR3: CASSRQGRGGQPQHF. The DNA for the CDR3 is TGTGCCAGTAGCCGGCAGGGTCGCGGGGGACAGCCCCAGCATTTT. The rearrangement links TRBV19 to TRBJ1-5; maybe TRBD1 (5 bases). The CDR3 has 15 residues. Germline CDR1 reads LNHDA; CDR2 reads SQIVND (reference sequence). Trimming left V 6 bases short and J 7 bases short, with 19 bases between.

The chain recombines TRBV12-3 or TRBV12-4 with TRBJ2-5; D unresolved. This CDR3 has 16 amino acids. V dropped 2 bases and J dropped 3 bases, with 16 bases sitting between them. The CDR3 nucleotides are TGTGCCAGCAGTTTAATAGACCCCTTGGCCGAAGAGACCCAGTACTTC. Its protein product is CASSLIDPLAEETQYF.

This chain connects TRBV28 to TRBJ2-5, with 9 bases identical to TRBD2. With 2 bases clipped from V and 3 bases from J, the junction kept 7 bases outside the gene matches. This CDR3 has 16 amino acids. CDR1 and CDR2 (germline): MDHEN, SYDVKM. CDR3 DNA sequence: TGTGCCAGCAGTTTAGCGCTCAGCGGGGGGAAAGAGACCCAGTACTTC. Protein: CASSLALSGGKETQYF. Supplemented by reference TRBV28 and TRBJ2-5, the full variable domain reads DVKVTQSSRYLVKRTGEKVFLECVQDMDHENMFWYRQDPGLGLRLIYFSYDVKMKEKGDIPEGYSVSREKKERFSLILESASTNQTSMYLCASSLALSGGKETQYFGPGTRLLVL.

V gene TRBV5-1 combines with J gene TRBJ1-2; D unclear. Trimming took off 0 bases at V and 6 bases at J, with 6 bases between the two ends. The CDR3 loop spans 12 amino acids. Looked up from germline, CDR1 is SGHRS and CDR2 is YFSETQ. CDR3 in amino acids: CASSLAADGYTF. The CDR3 nucleotides read TGCGCCAGCAGCTTGGCCGCTGATGGCTACACCTTC.

In this sample, this clone turned up a few times. V is TRBV11-2 and J is TRBJ2-3, with 10 bases fitting TRBD2. Germline CDR1 is SGHAT and CDR2 is FQNNGV. The CDR3 totals 18 residues. V lost 3 bases to trimming and J lost 0 bases; unmatched junction nucleotides: 9. The CDR3 region has the DNA TGTGCCAGCAGCTTTGGAAGCGGGGGGGCCCGGAGCACAGATACGCAGTATTTT. Its protein product is CASSFGSGGARSTDTQYF.

CDR3 coding DNA: TGCGCCAGCAGCTTTGGGACAGGGGGCCCGCTGGAGGGCTACACCTTC. Its protein product is CASSFGTGGPLEGYTF. The chain has TRBV5-1 and TRBJ1-2; 12 bases are shared with TRBD1. CDR1 and CDR2 from the germline V gene are SGHRS and YFSETQ. Unmatched junction bases numbered 10, after V lost 2 bases and J lost 8 bases. The CDR3 sequence is 16 residues long.

This rearrangement joins TRBV28 to TRBJ2-3; tentatively, D is TRBD2 (6 bases). Germline loops: CDR1 MDHEN, CDR2 SYDVKM. The CDR3 is 15 residues long. The V and J ends lost 5 bases and 13 bases respectively, with 25 bases between them. CDR3 nucleotides: TGTGCCAGCAGTGTCGGGGGAGTGACTGGGCGGTGGGAGTATTTT. It is translated as CASSVGGVTGRWEYF.

This chain connects TRBV6-1 to TRBJ2-1; 12 positions match TRBD2. This CDR3 spans 14 amino acids. Losses at the gene ends were 5 bases for V and 9 bases for J; bases not matched to a gene: 5. Germline assignment: CDR1 MNHNS and CDR2 SASEGT. The CDR3 protein is CASSRLAGEGEQFF. The CDR3 DNA reads as TGTGCCAGCAGTCGACTAGCGGGAGAAGGTGAGCAGTTCTTC.

The chain employs TRBV11-2 and TRBJ1-2; unclear D gene. CDR1 is SGHAT and CDR2 is FQNNGV in the germline V gene. The CDR3 extends over 15 amino acids. Trimming removed 1 base at V and 7 bases at J, with 16 bases between. In nucleotides, the CDR3 is TGTGCCAGCAGCTTAGGTTCCGAATCTATAACTGGCTACACCTTC. It specifies CASSLGSESITGYTF.

This clone was picked up a small number of times. The J gene is TRBJ1-2, the V gene TRBV27; no reliable D call. CDR1 MNHEY and CDR2 SMNVEV come from the germline V gene (reference sequence). The CDR3 spans 14 residues. With 3 bases removed from V and 1 base from J, the gap between germline ends came to 9 bases. The CDR3 reads CASSFAGLNYGYTF. CDR3 nucleotide sequence: TGTGCCAGCAGTTTCGCCGGGCTTAACTATGGCTACACCTTC.

This clone showed up just a few times. Its ends do not fully match the called genes, so a read error is possible. The chain employs TRBV27 and TRBJ2-2; tentatively, D is TRBD1 (5 bases). From germline, CDR1 is MNHEY and CDR2 SMNVEV (reference sequence). CDR3 length equals 13 residues. CDR3 loop: CANSLLTDGELFF. Here the CDR3 DNA reads TGTGCCAACAGTCTCTTGACAGACGGGGAGCTGTTTTTT.

In DNA form, the CDR3 reads TGTGCCAGCAGTTTGGAGCCAGGGGCCCGGAGCACAGATACGCAGTATTTT. The encoded protein is CASSLEPGARSTDTQYF. The chain carries TRBV12-3 or TRBV12-4 and TRBJ2-3; weak D call: TRBD1 (6 bases). This CDR3 spans 17 amino acids. Trimming took 3 bases from V and 0 from J, leaving 16 bases between them.

This clone was seen only a few times. The rearrangement joins TRBV12-3 or TRBV12-4 to TRBJ2-1; 8 bases line up with TRBD2. V shed 7 bases and J 3 bases; nucleotides not matched to a gene: 8. This CDR3 region has 15 residues. In nucleotides, the CDR3 is TGTGCCAGCACCCGCGGGGGGCCTCTCTACAATGAGCAGTTCTTC. Amino acids: CASTRGGPLYNEQFF.

This clone has a single count. The chain recombines TRBV11-2 with TRBJ1-2; 7 nucleotides match TRBD1. This CDR3 region has 16 residues. V shed 3 bases and J 1 base; nucleotides not matched to a gene: 8. The germline gives CDR1 SGHAT, CDR2 FQNNGV. The CDR3 coding sequence is TGTGCCAGCAGCTTCGGGGGACAGCTTCTTAACTATGGCTACACCTTC. This gives the protein CASSFGGQLLNYGYTF.

This clone was observed a few times. For the CDR3, the DNA is TGTGCCAGCAGTGACCCCCAGGGCATGGAGAGCCAGCCCCAGCATTTT. It translates to CASSDPQGMESQPQHF. V is TRBV6-1 and J is TRBJ1-5; D might be TRBD1 (5 bases). The germline CDR1 and CDR2 sequences are MNHNS and SASEGT. The V end lost 3 bases, the J end lost 7 bases, and 19 bases lay between the germline ends. The CDR3 length is 16 residues.

The chain joins TRBV4-1 to TRBJ2-1, with 7 bases matching TRBD2. In germline, CDR1 is MGHRA, CDR2 YSYEKL. The CDR3 length is 16 residues. J gave up 7 bases and V 4 bases, and 13 bases lay outside the gene matches. The CDR3 coding sequence is TGCGCCAGCAGCCCCCCCCTTCGCGGGAGTAGGAATGAGCAGTTCTTC. Protein sequence: CASSPPLRGSRNEQFF.

For the CDR3, the DNA is TGTGCCAGCAGTTTAACAGGGGGCGCAGAGAAAGCTTTCTTT. Translated, it gives CASSLTGGAEKAFF. This chain links TRBV27 with TRBJ1-1, with 9 bases matching TRBD1. The CDR3 has 14 amino acids. V dropped 2 bases and J dropped 9; count of bases not matched to a gene: 7. Germline V gives CDR1 MNHEY, CDR2 SMNVEV (reference sequence).

This clone was seen more than once but under ten times. The chain couples TRBV6-2 or TRBV6-3 to TRBJ2-3, with D possibly matching TRBD2 (6 bases). The CDR3 length is 13 residues. Trimming removed 6 bases at V and 5 bases at J, with 12 bases between. CDR1 and CDR2 (germline): MNHEY, SVGEGT. The CDR3 coding sequence is TGTGCCAGCAGCGCGACTAGAATAGATACGCAGTATTTT. This translates into CASSATRIDTQYF.